The clone carrying this T cell receptor beta chain was observed a handful of times. The source material, RNA transcripts, was used to amplify TCR beta CDR3 regions. An initial round of RT-PCR targeting the TCR CDR3 relied on the HTBI primer set. Using its own MiXCR run on the multiplex PCR reads, TCRdb lists one record per CDR3 protein. The sample carries around 580,000 distinct CDR3 sequences, 16% recorded once. The sample is drawn from a study of T cells in Graves' hyperthyroidism and ophthalmopathy. The CDR3 spans 17 residues. Germline V gene sequence: CDR1 KGHSH, CDR2 LQKENI. Deletions cut 1 base from V and 1 base from J, with 16 bases between.

The source is a woman aged 18-29 years with Graves' hyperthyroidism. Sequencing was done on a sample of blood. The chain has TRBV18 and TRBJ1-1; weak D call: TRBD1 (5 bases). As DNA, the CDR3 is TGTGCCAGCTCACCACGAATTCAGGGCGCCGGGAACACTGAAGCTTTCTTT. Amino acids: CASSPRIQGAGNTEAFF.